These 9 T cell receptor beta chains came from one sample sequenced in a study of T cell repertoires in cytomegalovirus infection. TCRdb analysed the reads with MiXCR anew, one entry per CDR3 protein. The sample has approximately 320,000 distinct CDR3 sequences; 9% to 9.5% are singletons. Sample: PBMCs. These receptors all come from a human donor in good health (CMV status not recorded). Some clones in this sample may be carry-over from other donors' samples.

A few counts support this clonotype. For the CDR3, the DNA is TGTGCCAGCAGCTTCCACTCCTACGAGCAGTACTTC. Its protein is CASSFHSYEQYF. The V call is TRBV13, the J call TRBJ2-7, with D unresolved. This CDR3 spans 12 amino acids. V lost 3 bases, J lost 0 bases, and 3 bases lay in between. In germline, CDR1 is PRHDT, CDR2 FYEKMQ (reference sequence).

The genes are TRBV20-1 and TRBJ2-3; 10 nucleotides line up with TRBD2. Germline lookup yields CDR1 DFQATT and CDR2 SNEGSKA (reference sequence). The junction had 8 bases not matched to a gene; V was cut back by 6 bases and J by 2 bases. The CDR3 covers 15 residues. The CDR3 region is CSAHPTSGHTDTQYF. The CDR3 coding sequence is TGCAGTGCCCACCCGACTAGCGGGCACACAGATACGCAGTATTTT.

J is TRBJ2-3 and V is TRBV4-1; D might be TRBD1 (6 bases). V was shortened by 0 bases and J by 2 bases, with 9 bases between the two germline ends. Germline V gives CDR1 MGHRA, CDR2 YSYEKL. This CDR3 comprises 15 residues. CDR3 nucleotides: TGCGCCAGCAGCCAAGAATGGGGGCTCACAGATACGCAGTATTTT. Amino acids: CASSQEWGLTDTQYF.

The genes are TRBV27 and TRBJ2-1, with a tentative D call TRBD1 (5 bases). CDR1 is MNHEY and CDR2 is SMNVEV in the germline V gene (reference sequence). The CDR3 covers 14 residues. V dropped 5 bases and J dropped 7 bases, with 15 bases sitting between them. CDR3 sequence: CASSRKGRSNEQFF. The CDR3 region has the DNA TGTGCCAGCAGTCGGAAGGGGCGGTCGAATGAGCAGTTCTTC.

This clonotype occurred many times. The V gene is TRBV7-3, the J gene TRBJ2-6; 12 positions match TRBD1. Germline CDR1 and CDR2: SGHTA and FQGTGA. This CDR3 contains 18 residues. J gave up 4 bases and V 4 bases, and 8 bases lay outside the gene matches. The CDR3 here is CASSSTGQGARGANVLTF. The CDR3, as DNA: TGTGCCAGCAGCTCCACGGGACAGGGGGCGCGGGGGGCCAACGTCCTGACTTTC.

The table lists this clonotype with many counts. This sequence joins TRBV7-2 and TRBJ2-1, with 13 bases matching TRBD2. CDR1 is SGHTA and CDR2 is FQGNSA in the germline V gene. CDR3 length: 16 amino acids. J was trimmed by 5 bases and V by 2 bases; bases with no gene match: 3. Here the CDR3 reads CASSLTGTSGNNEQFF. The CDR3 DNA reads TGTGCCAGCAGCTTAACAGGGACTAGCGGGAACAATGAGCAGTTCTTC.

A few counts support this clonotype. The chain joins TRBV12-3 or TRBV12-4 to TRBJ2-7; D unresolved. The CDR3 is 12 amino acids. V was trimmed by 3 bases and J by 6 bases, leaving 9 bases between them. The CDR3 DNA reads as TGTGCCAGCAGTTTTGTGTCGAGCGAGCAGTACTTC. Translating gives CASSFVSSEQYF.

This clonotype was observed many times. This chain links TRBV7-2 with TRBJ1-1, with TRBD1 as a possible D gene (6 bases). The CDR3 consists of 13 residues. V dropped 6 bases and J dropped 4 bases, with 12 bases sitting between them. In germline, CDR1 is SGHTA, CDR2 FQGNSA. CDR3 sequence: CASSEQGTTEAFF. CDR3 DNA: TGTGCCAGCAGTGAACAGGGAACCACTGAAGCTTTCTTT.

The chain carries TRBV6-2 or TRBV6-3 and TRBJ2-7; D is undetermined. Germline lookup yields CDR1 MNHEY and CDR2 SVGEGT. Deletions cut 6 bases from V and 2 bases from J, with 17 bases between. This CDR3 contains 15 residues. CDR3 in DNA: TGTGCCAGCAGAAGTGGGTGGGCGGCAACCTACGAGCAGTACTTC. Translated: CASRSGWAATYEQYF.